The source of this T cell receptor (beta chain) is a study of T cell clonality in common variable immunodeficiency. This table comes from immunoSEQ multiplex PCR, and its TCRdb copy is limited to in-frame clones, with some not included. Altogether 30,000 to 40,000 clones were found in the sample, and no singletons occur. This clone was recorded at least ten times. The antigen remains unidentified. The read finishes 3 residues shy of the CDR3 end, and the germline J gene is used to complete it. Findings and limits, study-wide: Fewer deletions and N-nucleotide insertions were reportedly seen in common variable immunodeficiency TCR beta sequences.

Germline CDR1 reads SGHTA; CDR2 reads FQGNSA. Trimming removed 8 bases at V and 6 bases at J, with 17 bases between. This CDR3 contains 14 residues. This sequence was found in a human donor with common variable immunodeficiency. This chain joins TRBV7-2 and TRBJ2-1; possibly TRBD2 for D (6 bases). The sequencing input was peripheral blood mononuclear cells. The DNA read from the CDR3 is TGTGCCAGCTCTCGGACTACCACCCCCAATGAG. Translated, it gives CASSRTTTPNE. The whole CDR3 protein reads CASSRTTTPNEQFF.